A single sample gave rise to the 8 T cell receptor beta chains below, sequenced in a study of T cells in localized non-small cell lung cancer. Assay: immunoSEQ multiplex PCR; the TCRdb copy retains only in-frame clones and omits some. The sample yields around 80,000 clones, about three quarters seen once. Sequenced material: PBMCs, taken before any cancer treatment. The receptors originated from a man aged 35-75 years with stage II squamous cell lung carcinoma.

V gene TRBV6-5 combines with J gene TRBJ1-1, with a possible D match to TRBD1 (6 bases). The CDR3 sequence is 15 residues long. Germline CDR1 reads MNHEY; CDR2 reads SVGAGI. Deletions cut 2 bases from V and 1 base from J, with 11 bases between. CDR3 in amino acids: CASSYGGRTNTEAFF. CDR3 in DNA: TGTGCCAGCAGTTACGGGGGCAGAACGAACACTGAAGCTTTCTTT.

The CDR3 bases are TGTGCCAGCAGTTTAGACCCAGGAAAACTCTACAATGAGCAGTTCTTC. Protein sequence: CASSLDPGKLYNEQFF. The chain has TRBV27 and TRBJ2-1, with D hard to call. Germline assignment: CDR1 MNHEY and CDR2 SMNVEV (reference sequence). The V end was cut by 2 bases, the J end by 3 bases, with 14 bases between. The CDR3 totals 16 residues.

The chain couples TRBV4-1 to TRBJ2-7; TRBD2 matches 11 bases. The CDR3 has 18 residues. Trimming cost V 0 bases and J 0 bases; bases outside gene matches: 7. In germline, CDR1 is MGHRA, CDR2 YSYEKL. In DNA form, the CDR3 reads TGCGCCAGCAGCCAAGACTGGGGACTAGCGGAGAGCTCCTACGAGCAGTACTTC. Protein: CASSQDWGLAESSYEQYF.

This rearrangement joins TRBV7-2 to TRBJ2-1; 7 bases match TRBD2. This CDR3 is 14 amino acids long. CDR1 is SGHTA and CDR2 is FQGNSA in the germline V gene. V shed 5 bases, J shed 0 bases, and the junction held 1 base outside the gene matches. Here the CDR3 DNA reads TGTGCCAGCAGCAAGCGGGGCTCCTACAATGAGCAGTTCTTC. It yields the protein CASSKRGSYNEQFF.

The chain employs TRBV6-5 and TRBJ1-2; the D is unclear. Germline V gene data show CDR1 as MNHEY and CDR2 as SVGAGI. V was shortened by 4 bases and J by 8 bases, with 8 bases between the two germline ends. The CDR3 sequence is 11 residues long. The chain's CDR3 is CASSSRRGYTF. The CDR3 nucleotides read TGTGCCAGCAGTTCCAGGCGCGGCTACACCTTC.

As for this clone: Other DNA variants within this sample encode the same CDR3. The chain combines TRBV6-5 with TRBJ2-7; D may match TRBD1 or TRBD2 (5 bases each). Germline CDR1 is MNHEY and CDR2 is SVGAGI. V gave up 5 bases and J gave up 7 bases, with 9 bases separating them. The CDR3 is 11 residues long. The CDR3 DNA sequence: TGTGCCAGCAGTCTGGGGACGGAGCAGTACTTC. This sequence encodes CASSLGTEQYF.

The rearrangement uses TRBV7-2 and TRBJ2-3; D might be TRBD2 (5 bases). With 0 bases removed from V and 7 bases from J, the gap between germline ends came to 11 bases. The CDR3 consists of 14 residues. Germline V gives CDR1 SGHTA, CDR2 FQGNSA. Here the CDR3 reads CASSLAFEGNTQYF. For the CDR3, the DNA is TGTGCCAGCAGCTTAGCGTTCGAGGGAAATACGCAGTATTTT. The entire variable domain, with the rest obtained from reference TRBV7-2 and TRBJ2-3, is as follows: GAGVSQSPSNKVTEKGKDVELRCDPISGHTALYWYRQSLGQGLEFLIYFQGNSAPDKSGLPSDRFSAERTGGSVSTLTIQRTQQEDSAVYLCASSLAFEGNTQYFGPGTRLTVL.

The chain couples TRBV6-1 to TRBJ1-1; no reliable D call. V lost 7 bases and J 7 bases, leaving 13 bases between the germline ends. The CDR3 is made up of 12 amino acids. Per the germline V gene, CDR1 is MNHNS and CDR2 is SASEGT. The CDR3 is CASKEAPREAFF. CDR3 bases: TGTGCCAGCAAAGAAGCGCCCCGTGAAGCTTTCTTT.